This T cell receptor beta chain was recovered during a study of OX40 agonist ivuxolimab in advanced cancers. This clone was observed once. The antigen is not known. This CDR3 contains 17 residues. With 3 bases clipped from V and 2 bases from J, the junction kept 8 bases outside the gene matches. CDR1 and CDR2 from the germline V gene are SGHDT and YYEEEE. Study-wide points: Expanded peripheral T-cell antigen specificity went undetermined.

Produced via immunoSEQ multiplex PCR; TCRdb's table is partial and in-frame only. The sample records roughly 80,000 clones, approximately 83% being singletons. The sequence was collected from an adult with an advanced solid tumor such as melanoma, head and neck, liver or kidney cancer. The source material was CD4+ or CD8+ T cells sorted from blood, sampled in a trial of the OX40 agonist ivuxolimab. The V and J genes are TRBV5-6 and TRBJ2-5; 12 nucleotides line up with TRBD1. This CDR3 reads CASSWDRGQKGQETQYF. CDR3 nucleotide sequence: TGTGCCAGCAGCTGGGACAGGGGGCAGAAGGGTCAAGAGACCCAGTACTTC.